This T cell receptor (beta chain) was captured in a study of blood T cell repertoires in COVID-19. Study background: Samples taken during acute and convalescent COVID-19 were collected in the United States, Italy and Spain. In each case, the material was cDNA or gDNA derived from T cells, B-cell-depleted T cells, or PBMCs.

The germline gives CDR1 MNHEY, CDR2 SVGAGI. This CDR3 has 13 residues. Trimming cost V 6 bases and J 6 bases, with 12 bases left between them. The table came from immunoSEQ multiplex PCR; TCRdb's copy has only in-frame clones and leaves some out. The table records roughly 90,000 clones, around 87% of them present only once. The TCR sequence derives from a man aged 35 to 55 with acute or convalescent COVID-19. This chain connects TRBV6-5 to TRBJ2-1, with a possible D match to TRBD1 (6 bases). The sample was peripheral blood. The CDR3 nucleotides are TGTGCCAGCAGCCTGGGACACTTCAATGAGCAGTTCTTC. Its protein product is CASSLGHFNEQFF.